A single sample is the source of the 27 T cell receptor beta chains below, sequenced in a study of shared clonotypes between healthy human individuals. Method: immunoSEQ multiplex PCR; TCRdb's copy keeps in-frame clones and lacks some. The sample holds fewer than 2.5 million clones, approximately 94% seen once. The specimen sequenced was naive CD4+ T cells from PBMCs. The subset was: CD45RA+ positively selected. The receptors were sampled from a man aged 18 to 29 in good health. Some clones in this sample may be carry-over from other donors' samples.

This rearrangement joins TRBV7-9 to TRBJ2-3; D is ambiguous. The CDR3 loop spans 15 amino acids. Germline-derived CDR1 and CDR2 are SEHNR and FQNEAQ (reference sequence). The V and J ends lost 1 base and 2 bases respectively, with 10 bases between them. CDR3: CASSLESTITDTQYF. As DNA, the CDR3 is TGTGCCAGCAGCTTAGAGAGTACAATCACAGATACGCAGTATTTT.

The table lists this clone with a count of one. The chain links TRBV2 to TRBJ2-1; D may be TRBD2 (6 bases). Germline V gene data show CDR1 as SNHLY and CDR2 as FYNNEI. This CDR3 spans 13 amino acids. Trimming pared 6 bases from V and 10 bases from J, leaving 16 bases between. The chain's CDR3 is CASRARPGAEQFF. CDR3 coding DNA: TGTGCCAGCAGGGCCCGTCCGGGAGCAGAGCAGTTCTTC.

The chain uses TRBV5-4 and TRBJ2-2; D may correspond to TRBD1 or TRBD2 (5 bases each). CDR1 and CDR2 (germline): SGHNT, YYREEE (reference sequence). The V end was cut by 4 bases, the J end by 7 bases, with 17 bases between. This CDR3 has 15 amino acids. CDR3 region: CASSLKLGDVGELFF. CDR3 bases: TGTGCCAGCAGCCTCAAGTTAGGGGACGTCGGGGAGCTGTTTTTT.

The chain is built from TRBV28 and TRBJ1-3; 7 bases line up with TRBD1. The CDR3 has 16 amino acids. Germline V gives CDR1 MDHEN, CDR2 SYDVKM. The J segment lost 3 bases and the V segment lost 3 bases, leaving 8 bases of the junction unmatched. CDR3 in DNA: TGTGCCAGCAGTTTGTCGACAGGGAGGTATGGAAACACCATATATTTT. Residues: CASSLSTGRYGNTIYF.

J is TRBJ2-7 and V is TRBV7-3; 10 bases fit TRBD2. Germline trimming cut 9 bases from V and 5 bases from J; bases unmatched to any gene: 7. Per germline, CDR1 SGHTA and CDR2 FQGTGA. The CDR3 consists of 13 residues. In DNA, the CDR3 is TGTGCCAGTAGCGCTAGCGGGAGTAACGAGCAGTACTTC. Protein product: CASSASGSNEQYF. The whole variable domain, filled in from reference TRBV7-3 and TRBJ2-7, reads GAGVSQTPSNKVTEKGKYVELRCDPISGHTALYWYRQSLGQGPEFLIYFQGTGAADDSGLPNDRFFAVRPEGSVSTLKIQRTERGDSAVYLCASSASGSNEQYFGPGTRLTVT.

The gene calls are TRBV6-1 and TRBJ2-1, with a weak D call TRBD2 (5 bases). Trimming pared 3 bases from V and 8 bases from J, leaving 20 bases between. This CDR3 has 16 residues. The germline V gene has CDR1 MNHNS and CDR2 SASEGT. CDR3 protein: CASSEPRGSRWDEQFF. The CDR3 coding sequence is TGTGCCAGCAGTGAGCCCCGGGGATCTAGATGGGATGAGCAGTTCTTC.

The V call is TRBV11-2, the J call TRBJ1-1, with 11 bases lining up with TRBD1. V lost 5 bases, J lost 5 bases, and 7 bases stayed unmatched. Germline V gene sequence: CDR1 SGHAT, CDR2 FQNNGV. The CDR3 spans 15 residues. CDR3 protein: CASSDTGTGGTEAFF. DNA for the CDR3: TGTGCCAGCAGCGACACCGGGACAGGGGGTACTGAAGCTTTCTTT.

This chain joins TRBV6-1 and TRBJ2-3; weak D call: TRBD1 (6 bases). Trimming took off 6 bases at V and 2 bases at J, with 15 bases between the two ends. The length of the CDR3 is 15 residues. Germline values: CDR1 MNHNS, CDR2 SASEGT. CDR3 sequence: CASREQGGVTDTQYF. The DNA of the CDR3 is TGTGCCAGCAGGGAACAGGGTGGGGTCACAGATACGCAGTATTTT.

Details on this clone: One end of the junction does not line up with germline, which may come from a read error. The chain employs TRBV28 and TRBJ2-1; D remains unclear. CDR1 and CDR2 (germline): MDHEN, SYDVKM. This CDR3 is 11 amino acids long. CDR3 sequence (DNA): TGTGCCGCAACCACCTACAATGGGCAGTTCTTC. Translation gives CAATTYNGQFF.

For this clone: The sample has other DNA sequences that encode this CDR3 too. The genes are TRBV7-9 and TRBJ2-7, with D unclear. The germline V and J ends were trimmed by 1 base and 0 bases, with 10 bases remaining between them. This CDR3 region has 15 residues. CDR1 SEHNR and CDR2 FQNEAQ come from the germline V gene (reference sequence). CDR3 protein: CASSLGGGSSYEQYF. The DNA for the CDR3 is TGTGCCAGCAGCTTAGGTGGCGGTTCCTCCTACGAGCAGTACTTC. The variable domain in full, with the rest retrieved from reference TRBV7-9 and TRBJ2-7, is DTGVSQNPRHKITKRGQNVTFRCDPISEHNRLYWYRQTLGQGPEFLTYFQNEAQLEKSRLLSDRFSAERPKGSFSTLEIQRTEQGDSAMYLCASSLGGGSSYEQYFGPGTRLTVT.

This clone has only one observation. V usage is TRBV5-4 and J usage is TRBJ2-7; 11 bases map to TRBD2. CDR1 is SGHNT and CDR2 is YYREEE in the germline V gene (reference sequence). V lost 1 base to trimming and J lost 3 bases; unmatched junction nucleotides: 3. CDR3 length equals 15 residues. The CDR3, as DNA: TGTGCCAGCAGCTTGAAGACTAGCGGGAACTACGAGCAGTACTTC. This translates into CASSLKTSGNYEQYF.

This clone was found once. CDR3 DNA: TGTGCCAGCAGTGAGCTACTAGCGGTGAAAAACATTCAGTACTTC. This sequence encodes CASSELLAVKNIQYF. The chain carries TRBV2 and TRBJ2-4; TRBD2 agrees at 8 bases. V shed 3 bases, J shed 4 bases, and the junction held 5 bases outside the gene matches. CDR1 SNHLY and CDR2 FYNNEI come from the germline V gene. There are 15 residues in the CDR3.

The chain carries TRBV6-5 and TRBJ1-1; D remains ambiguous. This CDR3 contains 14 residues. V was shortened by 5 bases and J by 3 bases, with 13 bases between the two germline ends. Looked up from germline, CDR1 is MNHEY and CDR2 is SVGAGI. In DNA form, the CDR3 reads TGTGCCAGCAGTCCCCCGGGCGGTTACACTGAAGCTTTCTTT. Its protein is CASSPPGGYTEAFF.

V usage is TRBV19 and J usage is TRBJ2-6, with D perhaps matching TRBD1 (5 bases). This CDR3 has 14 residues. Germline values: CDR1 LNHDA, CDR2 SQIVND (reference sequence). Trimming removed 8 bases at V and 1 base at J, with 9 bases between. The CDR3: CASLRGSGANVLTF. In DNA form, the CDR3 reads TGTGCCAGTTTAAGGGGTTCTGGGGCCAACGTCCTGACTTTC. The whole variable domain, remainder taken from reference TRBV19 and TRBJ2-6, is DGGITQSPKYLFRKEGQNVTLSCEQNLNHDAMYWYRQDPGQGLRLIYYSQIVNDFQKGDIAEGYSVSREKKESFPLTVTSAQKNPTAFYLCASLRGSGANVLTFGAGSRLTVL.

This chain connects TRBV28 to TRBJ2-5, with D uncertain. The germline V and J ends were trimmed by 5 bases and 4 bases, with 14 bases remaining between them. The CDR3 has 14 amino acids. Germline CDR1 reads MDHEN; CDR2 reads SYDVKM. CDR3 sequence reads: CASSRVGRGETQYF. The CDR3 coding sequence is TGTGCCAGCAGTCGGGTAGGGCGCGGAGAGACCCAGTACTTC.

CDR3 loop: CASSASGTPLYNEQFF. The CDR3 bases are TGTGCCAGCAGCGCCTCTGGGACCCCACTTTACAATGAGCAGTTCTTC. The gene calls are TRBV9 and TRBJ2-1; D may be TRBD1 or TRBD2 (5 bases each). CDR3 size: 16 residues. Germline V gene data show CDR1 as SGDLS and CDR2 as YYNGEE. The V gene lost 3 bases and the J gene lost 4 bases, with 17 bases spanning the gap.

DNA for the CDR3: TGTGCCAGCAGCTTTAATCAGGGTTTTGGGGGCTACACCTTC. As protein: CASSFNQGFGGYTF. This sequence joins TRBV5-4 and TRBJ1-2; a weak D match, TRBD1 (5 bases). Trimming stripped 2 bases from V and 8 bases from J, with 16 bases between. Germline loops: CDR1 SGHNT, CDR2 YYREEE (reference sequence). The CDR3 sequence is 14 residues long.

Comment on this clone: The same CDR3 also results from other DNA sequences found in this sample. The chain recombines TRBV5-1 with TRBJ1-4, with D possibly being TRBD1 (5 bases). The germline CDR1 and CDR2 sequences are SGHRS and YFSETQ. The length of the CDR3 is 13 residues. The V and J ends lost 5 bases and 5 bases respectively, with 10 bases between them. The CDR3 region is CASSGTDNEKLFF. CDR3 in DNA: TGCGCCAGCAGTGGGACTGACAATGAAAAACTGTTTTTT.

This clone appeared a few times. Other DNA sequences within the sample encode an identical CDR3. This rearrangement joins TRBV28 to TRBJ1-2, with D perhaps TRBD1 (6 bases). Per the germline V gene, CDR1 is MDHEN and CDR2 is SYDVKM. Trimming cost V 6 bases and J 4 bases, with 9 bases left between them. CDR3 length: 12 amino acids. CDR3 DNA: TGTGCCAGCAGCCGGACAGTCTATGGCTACACCTTC. Translating gives CASSRTVYGYTF.

This chain uses TRBV30 with TRBJ2-1; 7 bases agree with TRBD1. Per germline, CDR1 GTSNPN and CDR2 SVGIG (reference sequence). CDR3 length: 15 residues. Unmatched junction bases numbered 13, after V lost 4 bases and J lost 7 bases. The CDR3 loop reads CAWTRGTASGNEQFF. The CDR3 coding sequence is TGTGCCTGGACCAGGGGGACAGCTTCGGGTAATGAGCAGTTCTTC.

The V gene is TRBV28, the J gene TRBJ1-3; 7 bases line up with TRBD1. V dropped 5 bases and J dropped 4; count of bases not matched to a gene: 8. This CDR3 is built from 15 residues. The germline V gene encodes CDR1 MDHEN and CDR2 SYDVKM. The CDR3 sequence: CASSPTGVAGNTIYF. CDR3 sequence (DNA): TGTGCCAGCAGTCCCACAGGGGTGGCCGGAAACACCATATATTTT.

The chain is built from TRBV10-3 and TRBJ1-6; D may be TRBD1 (6 bases). V was clipped by 4 bases and J by 5 bases, with 18 bases between them. CDR1 and CDR2 (germline): ENHRY, SYGVKD. The CDR3 has 17 amino acids. CDR3 region: CAISVPPTGQDNSPLHF. In nucleotides, the CDR3 is TGTGCCATCAGTGTCCCACCAACAGGGCAAGATAATTCACCCCTCCACTTT.

The genes are TRBV7-8 and TRBJ2-2, with 7 nucleotides matching TRBD2. CDR1 is SGHVS and CDR2 is FQNEAQ in the germline V gene. This CDR3 contains 17 residues. The V segment lost 5 bases and the J segment 4 bases; nucleotides outside the gene matches: 13. The CDR3 DNA reads as TGTGCCAGCAGCCCAGAAGGGCGCCGCGGGGGCACCGGGGAGCTGTTTTTT. This codes for CASSPEGRRGGTGELFF.

The chain uses TRBV10-3 and TRBJ1-1; 7 positions match TRBD1. Germline V gene data show CDR1 as ENHRY and CDR2 as SYGVKD. The CDR3 extends over 13 amino acids. The V segment lost 6 bases and the J segment 3 bases; nucleotides outside the gene matches: 4. The CDR3 protein is CAISDQGDTEAFF. The CDR3 DNA is TGTGCCATCAGCGACCAGGGGGACACTGAAGCTTTCTTT.

The sample holds one count of this clone. The chain recombines TRBV7-9 with TRBJ2-1; 14 bases map to TRBD2. Germline V lookup: CDR1 SEHNR, CDR2 FQNEAQ (reference sequence). The length of the CDR3 is 13 residues. V was clipped by 5 bases and J by 15 bases; unmatched bases: 6. The CDR3 reads CASSEGLAGDRFF. The CDR3 bases are TGTGCCAGCAGCGAGGGACTAGCGGGAGACCGGTTCTTC.

This sequence joins TRBV18 and TRBJ2-4; D is possibly TRBD1 or TRBD2 (5 bases each). The CDR3 has 17 residues. V was cut by 3 bases and J by 0 bases, with 15 bases left in between. Germline CDR1 is KGHSH and CDR2 is LQKENI. This chain's CDR3 is CASSPILGTLAKNIQYF. As DNA, the CDR3 is TGTGCCAGCTCACCTATACTCGGGACCCTAGCCAAAAACATTCAGTACTTC. Combining the CDR3 with reference TRBV18 and TRBJ2-4 gives the whole variable domain NAGVMQNPRHLVRRRGQEARLRCSPMKGHSHVYWYRQLPEEGLKFMVYLQKENIIDESGMPKERFSAEFPKEGPSILRIQQVVRGDSAAYFCASSPILGTLAKNIQYFGAGTRLSVL.

The rearrangement uses TRBV7-3 and TRBJ2-3; unclear D gene. Trimming left V 1 base short and J 4 bases short, with 12 bases between. The CDR3 has 15 amino acids. CDR1 is SGHTA, CDR2 FQGTGA, per germline. DNA of the CDR3: TGTGCCAGCAGCTTAATGGTGGGCTATCCAGATACGCAGTATTTT. It yields the protein CASSLMVGYPDTQYF.